The T cell receptor (beta chain) under discussion was sequenced for a study of T cells in Graves' hyperthyroidism and ophthalmopathy. Whole-study findings and limits: Most thyroid clonotypes with frequency above 0.001 were detected in blood. Ophthalmopathy could be told apart from stable hyperthyroidism with a 13 V-J model. It was a median around seven months before onset that the model predicted ophthalmopathy.

Using RNA transcripts as the source, TCR beta CDR3 regions were amplified. The TCR CDR3 was amplified in a first-round RT-PCR using the HTBI primer set. A single record per CDR3 protein comes from TCRdb applying MiXCR to the multiplex PCR reads. Here the sample spans roughly 500,000 distinct CDR3 sequences, roughly 45% being singletons. Uncontrolled infection, other autoimmune disease, pregnancy and lactation each barred patients from inclusion. This clonotype was counted only a few times. Its cognate antigen is unknown. This TCR was sampled from an adult woman with Graves' disease, either hyperthyroidism or ophthalmopathy (not recorded which). The sequenced sample consisted of peripheral blood or thyroid tissue (not recorded which).

The CDR3 bases are TGCAGCGCCCTAGCGGAGAGCTCCTACGAGCAGTACTTC. This translates into CSALAESSYEQYF. The chain employs TRBV29-1 and TRBJ2-7, with TRBD2 matching over 7 bases. J gave up 0 bases and V 7 bases, and 6 bases lay outside the gene matches. CDR1 is SQVTM, CDR2 ANQGSEA, per germline. The CDR3 is 13 residues long.